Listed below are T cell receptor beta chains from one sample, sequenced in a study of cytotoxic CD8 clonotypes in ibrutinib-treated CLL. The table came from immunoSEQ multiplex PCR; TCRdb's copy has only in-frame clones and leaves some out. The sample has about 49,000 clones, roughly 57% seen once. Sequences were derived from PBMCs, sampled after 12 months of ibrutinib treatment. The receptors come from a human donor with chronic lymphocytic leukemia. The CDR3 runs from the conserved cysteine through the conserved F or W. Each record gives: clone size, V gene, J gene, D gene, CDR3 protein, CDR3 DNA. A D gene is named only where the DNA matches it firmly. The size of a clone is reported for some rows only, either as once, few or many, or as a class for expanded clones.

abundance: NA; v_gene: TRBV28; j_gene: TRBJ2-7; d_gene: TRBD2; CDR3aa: CASRASGSPGEQYF; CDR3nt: TGTGCCAGCAGAGCTAGCGGGAGCCCCGGCGAGCAGTACTTC
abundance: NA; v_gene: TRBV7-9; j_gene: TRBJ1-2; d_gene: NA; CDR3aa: CASSSVGSNYGYTF; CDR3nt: TGTGCCAGCTCAAGTGTAGGGTCTAACTATGGCTACACCTTC
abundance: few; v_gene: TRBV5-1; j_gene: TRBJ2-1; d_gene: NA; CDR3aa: CASSKEWGSYNEQFF; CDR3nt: TGCGCCAGCAGCAAGGAGTGGGGCTCCTACAATGAGCAGTTCTTC
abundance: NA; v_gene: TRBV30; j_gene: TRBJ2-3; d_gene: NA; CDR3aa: CAWSGAGFTDTQYF; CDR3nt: TGTGCCTGGAGTGGGGCCGGATTTACAGATACGCAGTATTTT
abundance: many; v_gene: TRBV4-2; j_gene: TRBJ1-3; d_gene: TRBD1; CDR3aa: CASSQDPGQANSGNTIYF; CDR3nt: TGTGCCAGCAGCCAAGATCCAGGACAGGCCAACTCTGGAAACACCATATATTTT
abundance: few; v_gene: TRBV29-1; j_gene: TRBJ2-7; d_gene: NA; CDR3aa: CSVGTGWSYEQYF; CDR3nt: TGCAGCGTAGGGACCGGCTGGTCGTACGAGCAGTACTTC
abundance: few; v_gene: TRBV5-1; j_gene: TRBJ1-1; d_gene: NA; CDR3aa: CASSLVSGGTEAFF; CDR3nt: TGCGCCAGCAGCTTGGTTTCGGGGGGCACTGAAGCTTTCTTT
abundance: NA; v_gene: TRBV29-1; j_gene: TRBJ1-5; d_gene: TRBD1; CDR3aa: CSVGQGNQPQHF; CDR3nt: TGCAGCGTTGGACAGGGTAACCAGCCCCAGCATTTT
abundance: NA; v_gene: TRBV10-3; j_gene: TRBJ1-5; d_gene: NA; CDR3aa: CAISESYSNQPQHF; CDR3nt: TGTGCCATCAGTGAGTCGTATAGCAATCAGCCCCAGCATTTT
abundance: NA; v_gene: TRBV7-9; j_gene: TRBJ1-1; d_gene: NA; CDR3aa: CASSLEPSTEAFF; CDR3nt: TGTGCCAGCAGCTTAGAACCCAGTACTGAAGCTTTCTTT
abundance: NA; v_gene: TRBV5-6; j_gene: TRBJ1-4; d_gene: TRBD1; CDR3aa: CASRPGQRHEKLFF; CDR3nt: TGTGCCAGCAGACCGGGACAGAGACATGAAAAACTGTTTTTT
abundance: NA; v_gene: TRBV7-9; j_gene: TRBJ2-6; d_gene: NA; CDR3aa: CASSPGNTGANVLTF; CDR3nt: TGTGCCAGCAGCCCAGGGAATACTGGGGCCAACGTCCTGACTTTC
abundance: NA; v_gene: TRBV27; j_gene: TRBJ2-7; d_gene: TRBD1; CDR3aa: CASSRDRNSYEQYF; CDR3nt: TGTGCCAGCAGTCGGGACAGGAATTCCTACGAGCAGTACTTC
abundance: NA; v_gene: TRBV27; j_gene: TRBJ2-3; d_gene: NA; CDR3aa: CASSWVGSDTQYF; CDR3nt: TGTGCCAGCAGCTGGGTGGGTTCAGATACGCAGTATTTT
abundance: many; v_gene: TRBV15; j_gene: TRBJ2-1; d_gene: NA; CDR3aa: CATSRVGDEQFF; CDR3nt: TGTGCCACCAGCAGGGTGGGTGATGAGCAGTTCTTC
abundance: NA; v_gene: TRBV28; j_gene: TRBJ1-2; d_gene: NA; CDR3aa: CASSSPGPNYGYTF; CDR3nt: TGTGCCAGCAGTTCCCCGGGCCCGAACTATGGCTACACCTTC